This is a list of T cell receptor beta chains from one sample in a study of blood T cell repertoires in COVID-19. Some clones are missing from TCRdb's copy, which holds only in-frame ones; the method was immunoSEQ multiplex PCR. The top ten hold around 13% of the sample, which has about 140,000 clones, around 76% seen once. The sample taken for sequencing was peripheral blood. The origin of the receptors is an elderly man with acute or convalescent COVID-19. Each CDR3 is given with its conserved first and last residue. D genes are given only for firm matches. Some rows have no size entry. The others give once, few or many, or a class for an expanded clone.

>NA|TRBV6-5|TRBJ2-7|NA
TGTGCCAGCACTGGAGACGGCTACGAGCAGTACTTC
CASTGDGYEQYF
>NA|TRBV7-3|TRBJ2-2|NA
TGTGCCAGCAGCTTAACGGTCTTGAGATCACCGAACACCGGGGAGCTGTTTTTT
CASSLTVLRSPNTGELFF
>NA|TRBV4-3|TRBJ1-2|TRBD1
TGCGCCAGCAGCCAAGACTTAGGACAGGGAGGCTACACCTTC
CASSQDLGQGGYTF
>NA|TRBV5-1|TRBJ2-7|NA
TGCGCCAGCAGCCTCAGGCCTGTCCAGAGGGACGAGCAGTACTTC
CASSLRPVQRDEQYF
>NA|TRBV7-3|TRBJ2-1|TRBD1
TGTGCCAGCAGCTTACAGGGGGCGGAGAGCGATGAGCAGTTCTTC
CASSLQGAESDEQFF
>NA|TRBV18|TRBJ1-4|TRBD1
TGTGCCAGCTCACCGCAGACAGGGGGCGCTGGTAATGAAAAACTGTTTTTT
CASSPQTGGAGNEKLFF
>once|TRBV11-2|TRBJ2-5|NA
TGTGCCAGCACCTTCTCTCGGAGGGAGACCCAGTACTTC
CASTFSRRETQYF
>NA|TRBV6-1|TRBJ1-4|NA
TGTGCCAGCAGTGAAGTACAGCTACGAACTAATGAAAAACTGTTTTTT
CASSEVQLRTNEKLFF
>NA|TRBV4-3|TRBJ1-4|NA
TGCGCCAGCAGCTCCGCGACGGGTGAAAAACTGTTTTTT
CASSSATGEKLFF
>few|TRBV11-2|TRBJ1-6|NA
TGTGCCAGCACCGGCTCCTATAATTCACCCCTCCACTTT
CASTGSYNSPLHF
>NA|TRBV3-1/TRBV3-2|TRBJ1-4|TRBD1
TGTGCCAGCAGCACCCGGACAGGGGTGGATGAAAAACTGTTTTTT
CASSTRTGVDEKLFF
>NA|TRBV30|TRBJ2-2|NA
TGTGCCTGGAGTCGAGTAGCGCAACGCGGGGAGCTGTTTTTT
CAWSRVAQRGELFF
>few|TRBV11-2|TRBJ2-3|NA
TGTGCCAGCAGCTTAGGTCCAGGGTGGAATACGCAGTATTTT
CASSLGPGWNTQYF
>NA|TRBV18|TRBJ2-3|NA
TGTGCCAGCTCAGTCTCCGAAGGGGCCACAGATACGCAGTATTTT
CASSVSEGATDTQYF
>NA|TRBV28|TRBJ1-1|NA
TGTGCCAGCAGTTTAGGTGGGGGGGAGTGGGAAGCTTTCTTT
CASSLGGGEWEAFF
>NA|TRBV29-1|TRBJ1-1|NA
TGCAGTGGGGCGGCAGACAGGTCCTCTGGAGCTTTCTTT
CSGAADRSSGAFF
>NA|TRBV15|TRBJ1-2|NA
TGTGCCACCAGCAGAGCCGGAGGGATCAACTATGGCTACACCTTC
CATSRAGGINYGYTF
>NA|TRBV19|TRBJ2-7|NA
TGTGCCAGTACCCCGACCAGGGGAGGGTCCAACGAGCAGTACTTC
CASTPTRGGSNEQYF
>NA|TRBV18|TRBJ2-4|NA
TGTGCCAGCTCACCTACGGACAGAAACATTCAGTACTTC
CASSPTDRNIQYF
>NA|TRBV3-1/TRBV3-2|TRBJ1-5|NA
TGTGCCAGCAGCCTAGGAGGCGATCAGCCCCAGCATTTT
CASSLGGDQPQHF